This T cell receptor (beta chain) was found in a study of T cell repertoires in cytomegalovirus infection. Looking at the study overall: Recently identified HLA-C-restricted CMV epitopes were among the peptides used. An indication of both CMV infection and matching HLA type came from public TCR beta signatures. Study-level points and caveats: People with CMV and the relevant HLA were identified by cumulative public TCR beta family frequency. There were HLA-C-restricted CMV-specific TCR beta clonotypes dominating the ex vivo response.

TCRdb ran MiXCR on the reads and lists one entry per CDR3 protein. The sample contains about 57,000 distinct CDR3 sequences, 20% to 25% of which appear only once. This clonotype has a handful of counts. The antigen is undetermined. The material sequenced was CD8+ T cells from cultured PBMCs, taken from culture after CMV antigen stimulation. The sequence came from a human donor in good health (CMV status not recorded). Some clones in this sample may be carry-over from other donors' samples.

In DNA, the CDR3 is TGTGCCAGCAGTGAACCCAGGGAGAATCAGCCCCAGCATTTT. As protein: CASSEPRENQPQHF. This chain connects TRBV25-1 to TRBJ1-5; TRBD1 might be the D (5 bases). Germline CDR1 and CDR2: MGHDK and SYGVNS. This CDR3 contains 14 residues. The ends were cut back, 2 bases at V and 4 bases at J, with 9 bases in the middle.